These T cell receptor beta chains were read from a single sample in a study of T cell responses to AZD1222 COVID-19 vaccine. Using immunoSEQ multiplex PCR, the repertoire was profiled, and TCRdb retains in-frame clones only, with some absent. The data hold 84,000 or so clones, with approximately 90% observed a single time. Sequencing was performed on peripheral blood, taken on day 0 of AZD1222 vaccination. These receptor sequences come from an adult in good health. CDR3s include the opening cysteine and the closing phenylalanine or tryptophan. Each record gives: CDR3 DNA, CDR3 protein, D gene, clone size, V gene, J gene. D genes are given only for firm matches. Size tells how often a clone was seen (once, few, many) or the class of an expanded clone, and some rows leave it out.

CDR3 DNA: TGTGCCAGCAGCTTAACAGGGTTGGGTGTGTACGAGCAGTACTTC
CDR3 protein: CASSLTGLGVYEQYF
D gene: -
clone size: once
V gene: TRBV7-6
J gene: TRBJ2-7

CDR3 DNA: TGTGCCAGCAGCTCAGGGACTCCTAATTCACCCCTCCACTTT
CDR3 protein: CASSSGTPNSPLHF
D gene: -
clone size: -
V gene: TRBV7-2
J gene: TRBJ1-6

CDR3 DNA: TGTGCCAGCTCACCGACCCTAGCTAACTATGGCTACACCTTC
CDR3 protein: CASSPTLANYGYTF
D gene: -
clone size: -
V gene: TRBV18
J gene: TRBJ1-2

CDR3 DNA: TGTGCCACCAGCAGAGACTGGACGAACACCGGGGAGCTGTTTTTT
CDR3 protein: CATSRDWTNTGELFF
D gene: -
clone size: -
V gene: TRBV15
J gene: TRBJ2-2

CDR3 DNA: TGTGCCAGCAGAGGACAGGGCGGGTTTGGCTACACCTTC
CDR3 protein: CASRGQGGFGYTF
D gene: TRBD1
clone size: -
V gene: TRBV6-5
J gene: TRBJ1-2

CDR3 DNA: TGTGCCAGCCGTCGGACAGGCGTAGAGACCCAGTACTTC
CDR3 protein: CASRRTGVETQYF
D gene: TRBD1
clone size: -
V gene: TRBV6-5
J gene: TRBJ2-5

CDR3 DNA: TGTGCCAGTAGGCGACAGGGTGATTTACAGCCCCAGCATTTT
CDR3 protein: CASRRQGDLQPQHF
D gene: TRBD1
clone size: -
V gene: TRBV19
J gene: TRBJ1-5

CDR3 DNA: TGCGCCAGCAGCCAAGAGAGGGGTAACACCGGGGAGCTGTTTTTT
CDR3 protein: CASSQERGNTGELFF
D gene: -
clone size: -
V gene: TRBV4-1
J gene: TRBJ2-2

CDR3 DNA: TGTGCCAGCAGCTTAGAGGGGGAAAACTACAATGAGCAGTTCTTC
CDR3 protein: CASSLEGENYNEQFF
D gene: -
clone size: -
V gene: TRBV7-6
J gene: TRBJ2-1

CDR3 DNA: TGTGCCAGCAGTCGGGACACTAGAACCTACGAAGGGCAGTACTTC
CDR3 protein: CASSRDTRTYEGQYF
D gene: -
clone size: -
V gene: TRBV6-5
J gene: TRBJ2-7

CDR3 DNA: TGTGCCTGGAGAGATACTGCTAACACCGGGGAGCTGTTTTTT
CDR3 protein: CAWRDTANTGELFF
D gene: -
clone size: -
V gene: TRBV30
J gene: TRBJ2-2

CDR3 DNA: TGTGCCAGCAGTTACTTCTCGGTCAACTATGGCTACACCTTC
CDR3 protein: CASSYFSVNYGYTF
D gene: -
clone size: -
V gene: TRBV6-2/TRBV6-3
J gene: TRBJ1-2

CDR3 DNA: TGTGCCAGCAGCTTAGCAGGACAGGGGGGGGAGGCCCAGCATTTT
CDR3 protein: CASSLAGQGGEAQHF
D gene: TRBD1
clone size: -
V gene: TRBV7-9
J gene: TRBJ1-5

CDR3 DNA: TGTGCCAGCAGAGTGAGGGTTGGGGGGACAGATACGCAGTATTTT
CDR3 protein: CASRVRVGGTDTQYF
D gene: -
clone size: -
V gene: TRBV2
J gene: TRBJ2-3

CDR3 DNA: TGTGCCAGCAGTGAAGCGTTAGCGGACTACGAGCAGTACTTC
CDR3 protein: CASSEALADYEQYF
D gene: -
clone size: -
V gene: TRBV2
J gene: TRBJ2-7

CDR3 DNA: TGTGCCATCAACCGGGACAGCGGGATCTATGGCTACACCTTC
CDR3 protein: CAINRDSGIYGYTF
D gene: TRBD1
clone size: -
V gene: TRBV10-3
J gene: TRBJ1-2

CDR3 DNA: TGTGCCAGCAGTGATAGGCGGGACACCAAACCTTCCTCCTACGAGCAGTACTTC
CDR3 protein: CASSDRRDTKPSSYEQYF
D gene: -
clone size: -
V gene: TRBV25-1
J gene: TRBJ2-7

CDR3 DNA: TGTGCCAGCAGTTCGACCCCGACAGGGGGCTACGAGCAGTACTTC
CDR3 protein: CASSSTPTGGYEQYF
D gene: TRBD1
clone size: once
V gene: TRBV6-5
J gene: TRBJ2-7

CDR3 DNA: TGTGCCAGCAGTGACACAGGGGGCTTCAATCAGCCCCAGCATTTT
CDR3 protein: CASSDTGGFNQPQHF
D gene: TRBD1
clone size: -
V gene: TRBV3-1/TRBV3-2
J gene: TRBJ1-5

CDR3 DNA: TGTGCCAGCAGCCTTAAACAGGGAGGATATGGCTACACCTTC
CDR3 protein: CASSLKQGGYGYTF
D gene: -
clone size: -
V gene: TRBV7-2
J gene: TRBJ1-2

CDR3 DNA: TGTGCCACCAGTGATGGAGGGACTAGCGGGAAGCAGTTCTTC
CDR3 protein: CATSDGGTSGKQFF
D gene: TRBD2
clone size: once
V gene: TRBV24-1
J gene: TRBJ2-1

CDR3 DNA: TGTGCCACCAGCAGAGAACCGACAGGGGACTATGGCTACACCTTC
CDR3 protein: CATSREPTGDYGYTF
D gene: TRBD1
clone size: -
V gene: TRBV15
J gene: TRBJ1-2

CDR3 DNA: TGTGCCAGCAGTTTCCCTACCAGCACAGATACGCAGTATTTT
CDR3 protein: CASSFPTSTDTQYF
D gene: -
clone size: -
V gene: TRBV27
J gene: TRBJ2-3